The T cell receptor beta chain under discussion was sequenced for a study of OX40 agonist ivuxolimab in advanced cancers. Measured with immunoSEQ multiplex PCR; TCRdb has only the in-frame clones, and not every one. This repertoire shows 45,000 to 70,000 clones, 88% found once; its top ten account for 5.5% to 8.5%. This CDR3 is 11 amino acids long. Trimming pared 1 base from V and 5 bases from J, leaving 2 bases between. Germline CDR1 SEHNR, CDR2 FQNEAQ (reference sequence). The material sequenced was CD4+ or CD8+ T cells sorted from blood, taken in a trial of the OX40 agonist ivuxolimab. The sequence came from an adult with an advanced solid tumor such as melanoma, head and neck, liver or kidney cancer. The genes are TRBV7-9 and TRBJ1-2, with D uncertain. The CDR3 DNA is TGTGCCAGCAGCTTAGATTATGGCTACACCTTC. Its translation is CASSLDYGYTF. Supplemented by reference TRBV7-9 and TRBJ1-2, the full variable domain reads DTGVSQNPRHKITKRGQNVTFRCDPISEHNRLYWYRQTLGQGPEFLTYFQNEAQLEKSRLLSDRFSAERPKGSFSTLEIQRTEQGDSAMYLCASSLDYGYTFGSGTRLTVV.